Listed below are T cell receptor beta chains from one sample, sequenced in a study of shared clonotypes between healthy human individuals. This table comes from immunoSEQ multiplex PCR, and its TCRdb copy is limited to in-frame clones, with some not included. The profile shows about 2.4 million clones, roughly 93% of them singletons. Sequencing was performed on naive CD4+ T cells from PBMCs. The receptors were sampled from a man aged 18 to 29 in good health. Some clones in this sample may be carry-over from other donors' samples. The CDR3 runs from the conserved cysteine through the conserved F or W. D genes are given only for firm matches. Clone sizes are given selectively: once, few, many, or a class where the clone is expanded.

j_call,v_call,clone_size,d_call,cdr3_aa,cdr3_nt
TRBJ2-6,TRBV5-4,.,.,CASSLTYSGANVLTF,TGTGCCAGCAGCTTGACGTACTCTGGGGCCAACGTCCTGACTTTC
TRBJ2-5,TRBV27,.,.,CASADRQETQYF,TGTGCCAGCGCGGACAGACAAGAGACCCAGTACTTC
TRBJ1-1,TRBV5-1,.,.,CASSGRGYSTEAFF,TGCGCCAGCAGCGGTAGAGGGTATAGCACTGAAGCTTTCTTT
TRBJ2-1,TRBV6-6,.,TRBD2,CASSYSTGLAENEQFF,TGTGCCAGCAGTTACTCAACCGGACTAGCGGAAAATGAGCAGTTCTTC
TRBJ2-2,TRBV5-1,.,.,CASSLAVEAELFF,TGCGCCAGCAGCTTGGCCGTGGAAGCGGAGCTGTTTTTT
TRBJ2-5,TRBV4-2,.,TRBD1,CASSPRDRGEETQYF,TGTGCCAGCAGCCCCCGGGACAGGGGGGAAGAGACCCAGTACTTC
TRBJ2-7,TRBV9,.,TRBD1,CASSVSTGAYEQYF,TGTGCCAGCAGCGTAAGCACAGGGGCCTACGAGCAGTACTTC
TRBJ1-5,TRBV30,few,TRBD1,CAWSEGQGVLQPQHF,TGTGCCTGGAGTGAGGGACAGGGCGTTTTGCAGCCCCAGCATTTT
TRBJ2-2,TRBV6-5,.,.,CASKETGELFF,TGTGCCAGCAAGGAAACCGGGGAGCTGTTTTTT
TRBJ2-1,TRBV5-4,.,.,CASSPSSQLRYNEQFF,TGTGCCAGCAGCCCCTCAAGCCAACTCAGATACAATGAGCAGTTCTTC
TRBJ2-1,TRBV28,once,.,CASSPGTRNNEQFF,TGTGCCAGCAGCCCCGGGACACGAAACAATGAGCAGTTCTTC
TRBJ2-7,TRBV5-1,.,.,CASSLEGWGEQYF,TGCGCCAGCAGCTTGGAGGGTTGGGGGGAACAGTACTTC
TRBJ2-7,TRBV2,.,.,CASTREEYEQYF,TGTGCCAGCACGCGGGAAGAATACGAGCAGTACTTC
TRBJ2-7,TRBV5-1,.,.,CASSLGSGSGREQYF,TGCGCCAGCAGCTTGGGATCGGGGAGTGGGAGGGAGCAGTACTTC
TRBJ1-2,TRBV20-1,.,TRBD1,CSARTGAGYTF,TGCAGTGCTAGGACAGGGGCTGGCTACACCTTC
TRBJ1-3,TRBV30,.,.,CAWSRSSGNTIYF,TGTGCCTGGAGTCGGAGCTCTGGAAACACCATATATTTT
TRBJ2-5,TRBV30,.,TRBD2,CAWSAGLGAGGETQYF,TGTGCCTGGAGTGCAGGACTCGGAGCGGGAGGGGAGACCCAGTACTTC
TRBJ2-1,TRBV11-2,.,TRBD2,CASSDGTSGRARNEQFF,TGTGCCAGCAGCGATGGGACTAGCGGGAGGGCCCGCAATGAGCAGTTCTTC
TRBJ1-2,TRBV7-9,.,.,CASSPLPRGPNYGYTF,TGTGCCAGCAGCCCCCTGCCCAGGGGCCCTAACTATGGCTACACCTTC
TRBJ2-4,TRBV13,.,TRBD1,CASSLVGQRSNIQYF,TGTGCCAGCAGCTTAGTGGGACAGCGGTCAAACATTCAGTACTTC
TRBJ2-5,TRBV9,.,TRBD1,CASSGMTGSQETQYF,TGTGCCAGCAGCGGGATGACAGGGAGTCAAGAGACCCAGTACTTC
TRBJ2-5,TRBV13,.,TRBD1,CASSLDREGTQYF,TGTGCCAGCAGTTTGGACAGGGAAGGGACCCAGTACTTC
TRBJ2-7,TRBV2,.,.,CASRATYEQYF,TGTGCCAGCAGGGCAACCTACGAGCAGTACTTC
TRBJ2-7,TRBV28,.,.,CASSRGGASSYEQYF,TGTGCCAGCAGTAGAGGGGGGGCTAGCTCCTACGAGCAGTACTTC
TRBJ2-1,TRBV15,.,.,CATRPRTPYNEQFF,TGTGCCACAAGGCCGCGGACACCTTACAATGAGCAGTTCTTC
TRBJ2-1,TRBV2,.,TRBD2,CASSYPSGRDYNEQFF,TGTGCCAGCAGTTACCCTAGCGGGAGGGATTACAATGAGCAGTTCTTC
TRBJ1-1,TRBV30,few,TRBD1,CAWGQGNTEAFF,TGTGCCTGGGGACAGGGGAACACTGAAGCTTTCTTT
TRBJ1-2,TRBV5-3,once,TRBD1,CARSLPGQTNYGYTF,TGTGCCAGAAGCTTGCCGGGACAGACTAACTATGGCTACACCTTC
TRBJ2-3,TRBV5-4,.,TRBD2,CASSQLAGADTQYF,TGTGCCAGCAGTCAACTAGCGGGAGCAGATACGCAGTATTTT
TRBJ2-2,TRBV7-3,.,TRBD1,CASSSPRGTGAGTGELFF,TGTGCCAGCAGCTCGCCTCGTGGGACAGGGGCGGGAACCGGGGAGCTGTTTTTT
TRBJ1-1,TRBV10-3,.,.,CAISETAMNTEAFF,TGTGCCATCAGCGAGACAGCCATGAACACTGAAGCTTTCTTT
TRBJ2-7,TRBV9,.,.,CASSVAQGEQYF,TGTGCCAGCAGCGTAGCTCAGGGCGAGCAGTACTTC
TRBJ2-6,TRBV28,.,.,CASSLEGAGANVLTF,TGTGCCAGCAGTTTAGAGGGAGCTGGGGCCAACGTCCTGACTTTC
TRBJ2-7,TRBV6-6,.,.,CASSYSGRAGHEQYF,TGTGCCAGCAGTTACTCGGGCAGGGCAGGACACGAGCAGTACTTC
TRBJ1-5,TRBV19,.,.,CASSTQHQPQHF,TGTGCCAGTAGTACACAACACCAGCCCCAGCATTTT
TRBJ2-1,TRBV29-1,.,.,CSVANNYEQFF,TGCAGCGTTGCTAATAACTATGAGCAGTTCTTC
TRBJ1-1,TRBV28,once,.,CASSGILKTGGTEAFF,TGTGCCAGCAGCGGAATATTAAAAACAGGAGGCACTGAAGCTTTCTTT
TRBJ2-5,TRBV5-1,.,.,CASSPRGQGQETQYF,TGCGCCAGCAGCCCGAGAGGTCAGGGGCAAGAGACCCAGTACTTC
TRBJ2-3,TRBV28,.,TRBD1,CASSHDRGRSDTQYF,TGTGCCAGCAGCCACGACAGGGGGCGGTCAGATACGCAGTATTTT
TRBJ2-7,TRBV15,.,TRBD2,CATSRVSLAGEISYEQYF,TGTGCCACCAGCAGAGTTTCCCTAGCGGGAGAGATCTCCTACGAGCAGTACTTC